The 12 T cell receptor beta chains below were found in one sample sequenced in a study of cytomegalovirus exposure and HLA in healthy donors. Assay used: immunoSEQ multiplex PCR; TCRdb lists only in-frame clones, some missing. The sample yields 100,000 to 130,000 clones, about 85% seen once. Specimen: PBMCs. The receptor set was obtained from a woman aged 18-29 years in good health and CMV-seronegative.

This clone turned up a few times. The chain carries TRBV27 and TRBJ2-7; 8 positions agree with TRBD2. Germline assignment: CDR1 MNHEY and CDR2 SMNVEV (reference sequence). There are 12 residues in the CDR3. The CDR3: CLTAGGPYEQYF. CDR3 sequence (DNA): TGTCTAACCGCGGGGGGCCCATACGAGCAGTACTTC.

The J gene is TRBJ2-1, the V gene TRBV5-4; weak D call: TRBD2 (5 bases). Germline V gene sequence: CDR1 SGHNT, CDR2 YYREEE (reference sequence). V gave up 6 bases and J gave up 4 bases, with 17 bases separating them. There are 15 residues in the CDR3. DNA of the CDR3: TGTGCCAGCAACGAACGGGGATTCGATTACAATGAGCAGTTCTTC. This gives the protein CASNERGFDYNEQFF.

The chain uses TRBV7-3 and TRBJ1-1, with TRBD1 identical over 7 bases. The CDR3 is 15 residues long. V was pared by 5 bases and J by 3 bases, with 9 bases of the junction left unmatched. Germline V CDR1 and CDR2: SGHTA, FQGTGA. The CDR3 loop is CASSLGTALYTEAFF. DNA for the CDR3: TGTGCCAGCAGCCTCGGGACAGCATTATACACTGAAGCTTTCTTT.

This clone has at least ten counts. The CDR3 coding sequence is TGTGCCAGCAGCGTGACACCGGAGAACACTGAAGCTTTCTTT. Its protein product is CASSVTPENTEAFF. The gene calls are TRBV9 and TRBJ1-1, with D uncertain. This CDR3 region has 14 residues. Trimming removed 2 bases from V and 1 base from J, with 9 bases in between. The V gene's germline CDR1 is SGDLS and CDR2 YYNGEE. Looking up the rest from reference TRBV9 and TRBJ1-1 gives the full variable domain: DSGVTQTPKHLITATGQRVTLRCSPRSGDLSVYWYQQSLDQGLQFLIQYYNGEERAKGNILERFSAQQFPDLHSELNLSSLELGDSALYFCASSVTPENTEAFFGQGTRLTVV.

This clone was found a few times. This chain uses TRBV2 with TRBJ2-1; 9 bases fit TRBD2. CDR1 and CDR2 (germline): SNHLY, FYNNEI. V lost 5 bases to trimming and J lost 5 bases; unmatched junction nucleotides: 7. The CDR3 consists of 15 residues. CDR3 sequence (DNA): TGTGCCAGCAGTAGTACTAGCGGGCGAGACAATGAGCAGTTCTTC. Translation gives CASSSTSGRDNEQFF.

The gene calls are TRBV27 and TRBJ1-5, with D unresolved. V was shortened by 5 bases and J by 6 bases, with 14 bases between the two germline ends. Germline lookup yields CDR1 MNHEY and CDR2 SMNVEV (reference sequence). The CDR3 is 14 residues long. The CDR3 loop is CASSDGEASQPQHF. The CDR3 DNA reads TGTGCCAGCAGTGATGGGGAGGCAAGTCAGCCCCAGCATTTT.

CDR3 sequence: CASSLVAGADTQYF. CDR3 coding DNA: TGCGCCAGCAGCCTTGTAGCGGGAGCAGATACGCAGTATTTT. The chain is built from TRBV4-1 and TRBJ2-3; 9 bases are a match to TRBD2. V shed 4 bases and J 4 bases; nucleotides not matched to a gene: 3. CDR3 size: 14 residues. Germline CDR1 and CDR2: MGHRA and YSYEKL.

To note about this clone: The sample has other DNA sequences that encode this CDR3 too. The gene calls are TRBV25-1 and TRBJ1-5; 7 nucleotides agree with TRBD1. Trimming at V came to 2 bases and at J to 2 bases, leaving 0 bases not matched to a gene. This CDR3 comprises 14 residues. CDR1 is MGHDK and CDR2 is SYGVNS in the germline V gene. The CDR3 DNA reads as TGTGCCAGCAGTGAAGGGACAGGCAATCAGCCCCAGCATTTT. The encoded protein is CASSEGTGNQPQHF.

J is TRBJ1-5 and V is TRBV19; D gene ambiguous. Trimming removed 0 bases at V and 5 bases at J, with 11 bases between. Germline CDR1 reads LNHDA; CDR2 reads SQIVND (reference sequence). CDR3 length equals 15 residues. This CDR3 is CASSIDQFRYQPQHF. In DNA, the CDR3 is TGTGCCAGTAGTATAGATCAGTTCCGCTATCAGCCCCAGCATTTT.

V and J are TRBV29-1 and TRBJ2-3; 9 nucleotides align to TRBD2. J was trimmed by 2 bases and V by 6 bases; bases with no gene match: 6. Per the germline V gene, CDR1 is SQVTM and CDR2 is ANQGSEA. This CDR3 contains 14 residues. The DNA of the CDR3 is TGCAGCGTGTCTAGCGGGGAGATCACAGATACGCAGTATTTT. Protein sequence: CSVSSGEITDTQYF.

The chain combines TRBV27 with TRBJ2-7; D is possibly TRBD2 (6 bases). Trimming pared 8 bases from V and 1 base from J, leaving 15 bases between. The CDR3 contains 14 residues. Germline assignment: CDR1 MNHEY and CDR2 SMNVEV (reference sequence). CDR3: CASSRRGSSYEQYF. The CDR3 nucleotides are TGTGCCAGCTCCCGGAGGGGATCGTCCTACGAGCAGTACTTC.

This clone occurred once. The chain employs TRBV30 and TRBJ1-1; weak D call: TRBD1 (5 bases). Germline loops: CDR1 GTSNPN, CDR2 SVGIG (reference sequence). Trimming removed 3 bases from V and 4 bases from J, with 15 bases in between. CDR3 size: 14 residues. The CDR3 loop reads CAWSLGRVSTEAFF. CDR3 coding DNA: TGTGCCTGGAGCCTGGGCAGGGTAAGCACTGAAGCTTTCTTT.